This TCR beta chain stems from a study of STAT5B mutations in CD4+ large granular lymphocyte leukemia. Background on the study: Among healthy donors, a particular HLA allele went with more CDR3 'QG' motifs.

About this clone: Its antigen remains unidentified.

The CDR3 runs 15 residues. Germline CDR1 MNHEY, CDR2 SVGAGI. V was shortened by 2 bases and J by 0 bases, with 10 bases between the two germline ends. The survey-level immunoSEQ assay was used. The protocol was immunoSEQ multiplex PCR, while the TCRdb copy is restricted to in-frame clones and leaves out a portion. The sample lists some 41,000 clones, roughly 80% occurring once. General observations from the study: Compared with healthy controls (2/35), patient top clones favored TRBV06 (8/27). Approximately 25% of private leukemic clonotypes occurred rarely in other patients' non-leukemic repertoires.

The material sequenced was CD4+ T cells from blood buffy coats. This sequence originates from a human donor in good health. V and J are TRBV6-5 and TRBJ1-2; D gene ambiguous. The CDR3 loop reads CASSYRGEANYGYTF. CDR3 DNA: TGTGCCAGCAGTTACCGGGGAGAAGCTAACTATGGCTACACCTTC.